Listed below are T cell receptor beta chains from one sample, sequenced in a study of T cells after yellow fever vaccination. MiXCR was run by TCRdb on the 5' RACE reads, yielding one entry per CDR3 protein. The sample lists around 250,000 distinct CDR3 sequences; roughly 7.2% were seen once. Sequenced material: CD4+ T cells sorted from PBMCs, taken 15 days after the yellow fever booster vaccination. The receptors shown here come from a man aged 25 to 45 who received the YFV17D yellow fever vaccine. The CDR3 runs from the conserved cysteine through the conserved F or W. The order of the fields is clone size, J gene, V gene, D gene, CDR3 DNA, CDR3 protein. D genes are given only for firm matches. Size values are once, few and many counts, or a class for expanded clones, and some rows have none.

size: many; J: TRBJ2-5; V: TRBV3-1; D: TRBD1; DNA: TGTGCCAGCAGCCAAGGTGGGACAGGCCGAGGGGAGACCCAGTACTTC; CDR3: CASSQGGTGRGETQYF
size: NA; J: TRBJ2-1; V: TRBV20-1; D: TRBD2; DNA: TGCAGTGCTCGCGGACTAGTCTACAATGAGCAGTTCTTC; CDR3: CSARGLVYNEQFF
size: few; J: TRBJ2-7; V: TRBV7-2; D: TRBD2; DNA: TGTGCCAGCAGCTCCAATAGCGGGAGGTACGAGCAGTACTTC; CDR3: CASSSNSGRYEQYF
size: NA; J: TRBJ2-5; V: TRBV5-1; D: TRBD1; DNA: TGCGCCAGCAGCCTGGACAGGGGGCGCGGGACCCAGTACTTC; CDR3: CASSLDRGRGTQYF
size: NA; J: TRBJ2-5; V: TRBV7-9; D: TRBD2; DNA: TGTGCCAGCAGCACCGGACAACGCGGGGGCTTC; CDR3: CASSTGQRGGF
size: NA; J: TRBJ1-2; V: TRBV28; D: TRBD1; DNA: TGTGCCAGCAGTTTAGGCAGGGGGCATTTCGGCTACACCTTC; CDR3: CASSLGRGHFGYTF
size: few; J: TRBJ2-2; V: TRBV29-1; D: NA; DNA: TGCAGCGTTGGGAGGGGGTCCGGGGAGCTGTTTTTT; CDR3: CSVGRGSGELFF
size: few; J: TRBJ2-3; V: TRBV7-2; D: TRBD2; DNA: TGTGCCAGCAGCTTCCTCAGGACTAGCGGAACAGATACGCAGTATTTT; CDR3: CASSFLRTSGTDTQYF
size: NA; J: TRBJ1-4; V: TRBV19; D: NA; DNA: TGTGCCAGTAGTATTCTGGCGGGGCCCTCAACCGAAAAACTGTTTTTT; CDR3: CASSILAGPSTEKLFF
size: few; J: TRBJ2-4; V: TRBV7-2; D: TRBD2; DNA: TGTGCCAGCAGCTTTGGGGGGGTCCGAAAAAACATTCAGTACTTC; CDR3: CASSFGGVRKNIQYF
size: few; J: TRBJ2-7; V: TRBV7-8; D: NA; DNA: TGTGCCAGCAGCCGTCAACGTAGTATGGCCGAGCAGTACTTC; CDR3: CASSRQRSMAEQYF
size: NA; J: TRBJ1-1; V: TRBV20-1; D: NA; DNA: TGCAGTGCTGAATGGACTGAAGCTTTCTTT; CDR3: CSAEWTEAFF
size: few; J: TRBJ2-5; V: TRBV23-1; D: NA; DNA: TGCGCCAGCAGTCAATTGGCAGCGGGTACTCAAGAGACCCAGTACTTC; CDR3: CASSQLAAGTQETQYF
size: NA; J: TRBJ2-7; V: TRBV20-1; D: NA; DNA: TGCAGTGCTAGAGAGGGGAGGCTAGTCTACGAGCAGTACTTC; CDR3: CSAREGRLVYEQYF
size: few; J: TRBJ2-2; V: TRBV18; D: NA; DNA: TGTGCCAGCTCAACTCCTAGCGCACAAGTAAACACCGGGGAGCTGTTTTTT; CDR3: CASSTPSAQVNTGELFF
size: NA; J: TRBJ2-1; V: TRBV7-8; D: TRBD2; DNA: TGTGCCAGCAGCTCCTCTATGCGTCTAGCGGGAGCCCACTACAATGAGCAGTTCTTC; CDR3: CASSSSMRLAGAHYNEQFF
size: NA; J: TRBJ2-7; V: TRBV29-1; D: TRBD2; DNA: TGCAGCGTCGCCGGGACTAGCGGGGCCTACGAGCAGTACTTC; CDR3: CSVAGTSGAYEQYF
size: NA; J: TRBJ2-2; V: TRBV4-2; D: NA; DNA: TGTGCCAGCAGCCAAGTGGTCTCCGGGGAGCTGTTTTTT; CDR3: CASSQVVSGELFF
size: few; J: TRBJ1-2; V: TRBV12-3/TRBV12-4; D: NA; DNA: TGTGCCAGCAGTATTGGGGAGTCCTATGGCTACACCTTC; CDR3: CASSIGESYGYTF
size: NA; J: TRBJ2-1; V: TRBV20-1; D: NA; DNA: TGCAGTGCTAGAGTATGGGCCAACAATGAGCAGTTCTTC; CDR3: CSARVWANNEQFF
size: NA; J: TRBJ1-2; V: TRBV29-1; D: TRBD1; DNA: TGCAGCGCGACAGGGGCTCTCTATGGCTACACCTTC; CDR3: CSATGALYGYTF
size: NA; J: TRBJ1-6; V: TRBV11-2; D: TRBD1; DNA: TGTGCCAGCAGCTTAACGGACAGGGGCTTTCCCCACTTT; CDR3: CASSLTDRGFPHF
size: NA; J: TRBJ1-5; V: TRBV19; D: TRBD1; DNA: TGTGCCAGTAGTACCGGGACAGTTTATCAGCCCCAGCATTTT; CDR3: CASSTGTVYQPQHF
size: NA; J: TRBJ2-7; V: TRBV14; D: NA; DNA: TGTGCCAGCAGCCAAGCCTGGATGAGCGAGCAGTACTTC; CDR3: CASSQAWMSEQYF
size: NA; J: TRBJ2-3; V: TRBV2; D: TRBD2; DNA: TGTACCTTCAGTTACCTCCCCAGCGGGAGTGGCACAGATACGCAGTATTTT; CDR3: CTFSYLPSGSGTDTQYF
size: few; J: TRBJ2-7; V: TRBV5-1; D: NA; DNA: TGCGCCAGCAGCTTGGATGTCGGGAGCATCGAGCAGTACTTC; CDR3: CASSLDVGSIEQYF